These 17 T cell receptor beta chains came from one sample sequenced in a study of T-cell reconstitution after alpha-beta-depleted transplantation in children. Preparation of the TCRbeta library used unique molecular identifiers. Each CDR3 protein is one row after TCRdb ran MiXCR on the PCR reads. Of more than 120,000 distinct CDR3 sequences in the sample, 8.5% to 10% were seen once. The sample in question was PBMCs, mostly from graft donor cells, obtained 180 days after TCRalphabeta/CD19-depleted stem cell transplant. These receptors all stem from a female patient between 2 and 15 years old who had a stem cell transplant for congenital amegakaryocytic thrombocytopenia, so the T cells may come from the graft donor.

The chain links TRBV5-1 to TRBJ2-3; D not resolved. V was shortened by 4 bases and J by 3 bases, with 18 bases between the two germline ends. Germline CDR1 reads SGHRS; CDR2 reads YFSETQ. The CDR3 is made up of 16 amino acids. The CDR3 bases are TGCGCCAGCAGCCACCCGGTCCTACGAGGAACAGATACGCAGTATTTT. Translated: CASSHPVLRGTDTQYF.

The chain joins TRBV19 to TRBJ2-1, with TRBD2 identical over 7 bases. Trimming removed 5 bases from V and 9 bases from J; junction bases left unmatched: 7. The CDR3 runs 13 residues. CDR1 LNHDA and CDR2 SQIVND come from the germline V gene (reference sequence). CDR3 amino acids: CASSLRLAGEQFF. The CDR3 DNA reads as TGTGCCAGTAGTCTACGACTAGCTGGTGAGCAGTTCTTC.

This clonotype was found a few times. The chain couples TRBV10-3 to TRBJ2-1, with 9 positions matching TRBD1. Trimming took 9 bases from V and 7 from J; bases not matched to a gene: 7. In germline, CDR1 is ENHRY, CDR2 SYGVKD. This CDR3 comprises 13 residues. The CDR3 coding sequence is TGTGCCATACTACAGGGGGCTGAGAATGAGCAGTTCTTC. This codes for CAILQGAENEQFF.

In this sample, this clonotype turned up a few times. The CDR3 sequence is CASSLDLADTGELFF. The CDR3 coding sequence is TGCGCCAGCAGCTTGGACCTAGCGGACACCGGGGAGCTGTTTTTT. This chain joins TRBV5-1 and TRBJ2-2, with 7 positions matching TRBD2. CDR3 length: 15 amino acids. The germline gives CDR1 SGHRS, CDR2 YFSETQ. V lost 0 bases, J lost 3 bases, and 2 bases stayed unmatched.

In its sample, this clonotype was seen many times. The rearrangement links TRBV5-1 to TRBJ2-5; 13 nucleotides agree with TRBD2. J gave up 1 base and V 5 bases, and 5 bases lay outside the gene matches. Germline loops: CDR1 SGHRS, CDR2 YFSETQ. The CDR3 consists of 16 residues. CDR3 residues: CASRGLAGAFQETQYF. Written as DNA, the CDR3 is TGCGCCAGCAGAGGACTAGCGGGGGCCTTCCAAGAGACCCAGTACTTC.

This clonotype was recorded a few times. This rearrangement joins TRBV3-1 to TRBJ2-1, with 10 bases matching TRBD2. The CDR3 length is 16 residues. After removal of 1 base from V and 7 bases from J, the junction contained 7 bases not matched to a gene. CDR1 is LGHDT, CDR2 YNNKEL, per germline (reference sequence). CDR3 residues: CASSQVTLAGANEQFF. CDR3 sequence (DNA): TGTGCCAGCAGCCAAGTAACTCTAGCGGGGGCTAATGAGCAGTTCTTC.

CDR3 protein: CASSFSAGTNTEAFF. In DNA form, the CDR3 reads TGTGCCAGCAGTTTCTCGGCAGGGACAAACACTGAAGCTTTCTTT. The chain combines TRBV12-3 or TRBV12-4 with TRBJ1-1, with D tentatively TRBD1 (6 bases). The CDR3 is 15 residues long. Trimming stripped 3 bases from V and 2 bases from J, with 13 bases between.

V is TRBV20-1 and J is TRBJ2-1; no reliable D call. The CDR3 sequence is 14 residues long. Trimming left V 6 bases short and J 7 bases short, with 19 bases between. Per germline, CDR1 DFQATT and CDR2 SNEGSKA (reference sequence). CDR3 coding DNA: TGCAGTGCGAGACTTGTCCCCGCAGGTAATGAGCAGTTCTTC. This codes for CSARLVPAGNEQFF.

As to this clonotype: Just one base apart from a much larger clone, this may be a read error. The chain joins TRBV7-2 to TRBJ2-2, with 10 positions matching TRBD2. Germline assignment: CDR1 SGHTA and CDR2 FQGNSA. The CDR3 consists of 16 residues. The CDR3 reads CSSSSGLAVNTGELFF. CDR3 in DNA: TGTTCCAGCAGCTCTGGACTAGCGGTAAACACCGGGGAGCTGTTTTTT.

In its sample, this clonotype was seen many times. The chain recombines TRBV10-2 with TRBJ2-1, with 9 nucleotides matching TRBD2. Germline V gene lookup returns CDR1 WSHSY and CDR2 SAAADI. The V segment lost 8 bases and the J segment 6 bases; nucleotides outside the gene matches: 8. This CDR3 spans 14 amino acids. The CDR3 loop is CASGNLRGGNEQFF. As DNA, the CDR3 is TGCGCCAGCGGGAATCTGCGGGGGGGCAATGAGCAGTTCTTC.

The sample holds many counts of this clonotype. V gene TRBV12-3 or TRBV12-4 combines with J gene TRBJ2-7; D unresolved. The CDR3 runs to 13 residues. Trimming took 2 bases from V and 6 from J, leaving 11 bases between them. The CDR3 region is CASSLPGPAEQYF. DNA of the CDR3: TGTGCCAGCAGTTTACCAGGTCCTGCCGAGCAGTACTTC.

This clonotype showed up many times. The V gene is TRBV12-3 or TRBV12-4, the J gene TRBJ2-1, with no clear D. V shed 7 bases and J shed 8 bases, with 30 bases lying between them. The CDR3 contains 18 residues. CDR3 DNA sequence: TGTGCCAGCACCTCCAAAGCTAGACTTAACCCCCCACACCATGAGCAGTTCTTC. Protein sequence: CASTSKARLNPPHHEQFF.

This clonotype was counted at least ten times. The chain joins TRBV11-2 to TRBJ1-3; maybe TRBD1 (5 bases). Germline V gene sequence: CDR1 SGHAT, CDR2 FQNNGV. CDR3 length equals 16 residues. V lost 5 bases, J lost 0 bases, and 14 bases lay in between. Here the CDR3 reads CASSPRRQSSGNTIYF. CDR3 DNA sequence: TGTGCCAGCAGCCCACGGCGACAGAGCTCTGGAAACACCATATATTTT.

There are many counts of this clonotype. The chain joins TRBV11-2 to TRBJ2-4; D is unclear. The V gene lost 4 bases and the J gene lost 1 base, with 20 bases spanning the gap. This CDR3 region has 18 residues. CDR1 SGHAT and CDR2 FQNNGV come from the germline V gene. The CDR3 reads CASSSRPAVLRAKNIQYF. The CDR3 DNA sequence: TGTGCCAGCAGCTCTAGGCCGGCAGTCCTGAGGGCCAAAAACATTCAGTACTTC.

The V call is TRBV20-1, the J call TRBJ2-3; D uncertain. The CDR3 is 14 amino acids. Trimming took 4 bases from V and 2 from J, leaving 13 bases between them. Germline CDR1 reads DFQATT; CDR2 reads SNEGSKA (reference sequence). The CDR3 here is CSAILPGFTDTQYF. Here the CDR3 DNA reads TGCAGTGCTATTTTACCCGGATTCACAGATACGCAGTATTTT.

This clonotype was found many times. This chain links TRBV5-1 with TRBJ2-7; 9 positions match TRBD2. Germline CDR1 and CDR2: SGHRS and YFSETQ. With V trimmed by 3 bases and J by 2 bases, 12 bases remained unmatched. This CDR3 comprises 17 residues. The CDR3 here is CASSSNTPGLAAYEQYF. CDR3 DNA sequence: TGCGCCAGCAGCTCTAACACACCGGGACTAGCCGCCTACGAGCAGTACTTC.

Ten or more counts support this clonotype. The chain has TRBV7-2 and TRBJ1-2; 7 positions agree with TRBD1. CDR3 length: 13 amino acids. J gave up 4 bases and V 7 bases, and 6 bases lay outside the gene matches. Germline V CDR1 and CDR2: SGHTA, FQGNSA. The CDR3 region is CASMQGGGYGYTF. The DNA of the CDR3 is TGTGCCAGCATGCAGGGGGGAGGCTATGGCTACACCTTC.